The 18 T cell receptor beta chains presented below share a single source sample, sequenced in a study of blood T cell repertoires in COVID-19 (dated by TCRdb to about 2020). The library came from the immunoSEQ multiplex PCR assay. Entries here come from immuneACCESS through TCRdb and include only in-frame sequences with V and J called. Some clones fail to appear in such tables; in the studies checked, an unresolved V gene covers under half of the shortfall, and the cause of the remainder is unknown. The sample includes roughly 200,000 clones, with 80% to 90% observed a single time. Clones ranked in the top ten supply 15% to 20% of the sample. Specimen: peripheral blood. These receptors were taken from a woman older than 75 with active or convalescent COVID-19.

J is TRBJ2-7 and V is TRBV7-2, with D perhaps TRBD2 (5 bases). V was trimmed by 6 bases and J by 3 bases, leaving 18 bases between them. The CDR3 consists of 15 residues. Germline V gene lookup returns CDR1 SGHTA and CDR2 FQGNSA. The CDR3 DNA reads TGTGCCAGCAGTAAGCCCCCTAGCTCCGTCTACGAGCAGTACTTC. Its translation: CASSKPPSSVYEQYF.

This clone came up a few times. V gene TRBV30 combines with J gene TRBJ1-2; no definite D call. CDR1 is GTSNPN, CDR2 SVGIG, per germline (reference sequence). V shed 3 bases and J shed 3 bases, with 11 bases lying between them. The CDR3 sequence is 13 residues long. This CDR3 is CAWSPPIDYGYTF. The CDR3 DNA reads as TGTGCCTGGAGCCCCCCCATAGACTATGGCTACACCTTC.

The rearrangement links TRBV3-1 (or the pseudogene TRBV3-2) to TRBJ1-6, with D unclear. The V gene's germline CDR1 is LGHDT and CDR2 YNNKEL (reference sequence). Trimming removed 3 bases from V and 7 bases from J, with 19 bases in between. This CDR3 has 17 amino acids. The CDR3 nucleotides are TGTGCCAGCAGCCAGCCGACGGCGGGCAGGCCGAATTCACCCCTCCACTTT. Its protein is CASSQPTAGRPNSPLHF.

This clone appeared once. The gene calls are TRBV9 and TRBJ2-5, with 9 bases that match TRBD2. Germline CDR1 reads SGDLS; CDR2 reads YYNGEE. Trimming cost V 1 base and J 4 bases; bases outside gene matches: 5. This CDR3 spans 15 amino acids. CDR3 region: CASSVSPAGGETQYF. DNA of the CDR3: TGTGCCAGCAGCGTATCTCCAGCGGGGGGAGAGACCCAGTACTTC.

This chain uses TRBV7-2 with TRBJ2-7; 13 bases align to TRBD2. V was pared by 5 bases and J by 2 bases, with 3 bases of the junction left unmatched. The CDR3 has 15 residues. From germline, CDR1 is SGHTA and CDR2 FQGNSA. CDR3 residues: CASSPTSGGAYEQYF. The CDR3 DNA reads TGTGCCAGCAGCCCAACTAGCGGGGGGGCCTACGAGCAGTACTTC.

This clone was recorded once. This rearrangement joins TRBV6-2 or TRBV6-3 to TRBJ1-1, with D tentatively TRBD1 (6 bases). The V gene lost 6 bases and the J gene lost 3 bases, with 17 bases spanning the gap. Germline CDR1 reads MNHEY; CDR2 reads SVGEGT. This CDR3 contains 15 residues. CDR3 residues: CASSPQGLGYTEAFF. The CDR3 DNA follows: TGTGCCAGCAGCCCCCAGGGGCTCGGGTACACTGAAGCTTTCTTT.

The chain couples TRBV7-9 to TRBJ1-1; possible D gene TRBD1, 6 bases. Germline values: CDR1 SEHNR, CDR2 FQNEAQ (reference sequence). The V end lost 5 bases, the J end lost 2 bases, and 9 bases lay between the germline ends. The CDR3 totals 13 residues. The CDR3 protein is CASSPGQNTEAFF. The CDR3 bases are TGTGCCAGCAGCCCGGGACAAAACACTGAAGCTTTCTTT.

This chain connects TRBV28 to TRBJ1-2, with 7 bases identical to TRBD1. Germline loops: CDR1 MDHEN, CDR2 SYDVKM. The CDR3 extends over 15 amino acids. V shed 6 bases, J shed 0 bases, and the junction held 7 bases outside the gene matches. CDR3 sequence: CASRKGTASNYGYTF. The CDR3 DNA is TGTGCCAGCAGGAAGGGGACAGCCTCTAACTATGGCTACACCTTC.

This sequence joins TRBV5-3 and TRBJ2-5; D possibly corresponds to TRBD1 (6 bases). TRBV5-3 is known as an ORF, though its function is uncertain. The CDR3 has 20 amino acids. Trimming removed 5 bases from V and 1 base from J, with 30 bases in between. For the CDR3, the DNA is TGTGCCAGAAGTCTGCCGGGACGGAGAAATGGACAGTACTTCCAAGAGACCCAGTACTTC. It is translated as CARSLPGRRNGQYFQETQYF.

In its sample, this clone was seen a few times. The CDR3 DNA reads as TGTGCCAGCAGCCAAGCCTTAGGGGCGGACTATGGCTACACCTTC. It translates to CASSQALGADYGYTF. The V and J genes are TRBV14 and TRBJ1-2, with a possible D match to TRBD1 (5 bases). Trimming pared 1 base from V and 3 bases from J, leaving 12 bases between. This CDR3 is built from 15 residues. Germline CDR1 and CDR2: SGHDN and FVKESK.

The chain uses TRBV27 and TRBJ1-2; D perhaps matches TRBD1 (6 bases). V shed 5 bases and J shed 4 bases, with 17 bases lying between them. The CDR3 runs 15 residues. The germline CDR1 and CDR2 sequences are MNHEY and SMNVEV (reference sequence). CDR3 coding DNA: TGTGCCAGCAGTCCCCGGTCAGGGGCCGCCTATGGCTACACCTTC. Its translation: CASSPRSGAAYGYTF.

The chain recombines TRBV11-2 with TRBJ2-1, with 8 bases identical to TRBD2. CDR1 SGHAT and CDR2 FQNNGV come from the germline V gene. V was pared by 11 bases and J by 0 bases, with 6 bases of the junction left unmatched. CDR3 size: 14 residues. The CDR3 sequence: CASRGTSSYNEQFF. Here the CDR3 DNA reads TGTGCCTCGAGGGGGACTAGCTCCTACAATGAGCAGTTCTTC.

V gene TRBV11-3 combines with J gene TRBJ2-5, with a weak D call TRBD2 (5 bases). The V gene's germline CDR1 is SGHNT and CDR2 YENEEA. Deletions cut 5 bases from V and 3 bases from J, with 16 bases between. This CDR3 has 15 amino acids. The CDR3 is CASSPGLAVKETQYF. The CDR3 DNA sequence: TGTGCCAGCAGCCCCGGGCTAGCAGTGAAAGAGACCCAGTACTTC.

CDR3 region: CASSLASNQPQHF. The CDR3 DNA is TGTGCCAGCAGCTTGGCTAGCAATCAGCCCCAGCATTTT. The chain joins TRBV7-6 to TRBJ1-5; D ambiguous. The CDR3 consists of 13 residues. The V end was cut by 3 bases, the J end by 0 bases, with 3 bases between. The germline gives CDR1 SGHVS, CDR2 FNYEAQ.

The rearrangement uses TRBV5-4 and TRBJ1-5; 7 positions match TRBD1. The junction had 2 bases not matched to a gene; V was cut back by 3 bases and J by 5 bases. The CDR3 runs 13 residues. Germline CDR1 SGHNT, CDR2 YYREEE (reference sequence). The CDR3 DNA follows: TGTGCCAGCAGCTCTGGACAGGATCAGCCCCAGCATTTT. Translating it yields CASSSGQDQPQHF.

V and J are TRBV27 and TRBJ2-1; 10 bases are shared with TRBD1. Per germline, CDR1 MNHEY and CDR2 SMNVEV (reference sequence). The length of the CDR3 is 15 residues. V lost 6 bases, J lost 4 bases, and 6 bases stayed unmatched. CDR3 loop: CASRPPGQGYNEQFF. CDR3 coding DNA: TGTGCCAGCAGACCCCCGGGACAGGGGTACAATGAGCAGTTCTTC.

In this sample, this clone turned up a few times. The gene calls are TRBV19 and TRBJ1-1; D may be TRBD1 (5 bases). Per germline, CDR1 LNHDA and CDR2 SQIVND (reference sequence). V dropped 10 bases and J dropped 0 bases, with 12 bases sitting between them. The CDR3 contains 13 residues. CDR3 DNA: TGTGCCACCCGGCCACAGGTGAACACTGAAGCTTTCTTT. Translated: CATRPQVNTEAFF.

The CDR3 region has the DNA TGTGCCAGCAGCGCGAGGGTCGGAAACACCATATATTTT. It is translated as CASSARVGNTIYF. The V gene is TRBV11-2, the J gene TRBJ1-3; D is ambiguous. The germline CDR1 and CDR2 sequences are SGHAT and FQNNGV. Trimming pared 5 bases from V and 4 bases from J, leaving 9 bases between. The CDR3 is 13 residues long. Using reference TRBV11-2 and TRBJ1-3 for the parts outside the CDR3, the full variable domain is EAGVAQSPRYKIIEKRQSVAFWCNPISGHATLYWYQQILGQGPKLLIQFQNNGVVDDSQLPKDRFSAERLKGVDSTLKIQPAKLEDSAVYLCASSARVGNTIYFGEGSWLTVV.